This TCR beta chain was recorded in a study of CD8 T cells in ankylosing spondylitis. Generation of TCR beta libraries employed quantitative 5'-RACE incorporating molecular barcodes. TCRdb re-derived calls from the 5' RACE reads in MiXCR, one entry per CDR3 protein. The sample has some 800,000 distinct CDR3 sequences, 12% seen once. As for this clonotype: The antigen is not known.

Germline CDR1 reads LNHDA; CDR2 reads SQIVND (reference sequence). The CDR3 contains 17 residues. V gave up 6 bases and J gave up 6 bases; unmatched junction bases: 14. Study-wide findings and caveats: Within peripheral blood, clones linked to disease were CD8+ and relatively rare. Earlier reports found some motif variants in synovial fluid and blood in reactive arthritis. Blood from ankylosing spondylitis patients appeared to carry a characteristic eight-variant TCR beta motif. Disease-linked clones were reportedly significantly enriched in matched ankylosing spondylitis synovial fluid.

The chain uses TRBV19 and TRBJ2-2; 9 bases line up with TRBD1. The sequence derives from a male donor with ankylosing spondylitis. Sequencing input: blood, either unsorted or a sorted T cell fraction (not recorded which). The CDR3 protein is CASRHGATGGTAGELFF. The CDR3 coding sequence is TGTGCCAGTAGACATGGCGCGACAGGGGGGACTGCCGGGGAGCTGTTTTTT.